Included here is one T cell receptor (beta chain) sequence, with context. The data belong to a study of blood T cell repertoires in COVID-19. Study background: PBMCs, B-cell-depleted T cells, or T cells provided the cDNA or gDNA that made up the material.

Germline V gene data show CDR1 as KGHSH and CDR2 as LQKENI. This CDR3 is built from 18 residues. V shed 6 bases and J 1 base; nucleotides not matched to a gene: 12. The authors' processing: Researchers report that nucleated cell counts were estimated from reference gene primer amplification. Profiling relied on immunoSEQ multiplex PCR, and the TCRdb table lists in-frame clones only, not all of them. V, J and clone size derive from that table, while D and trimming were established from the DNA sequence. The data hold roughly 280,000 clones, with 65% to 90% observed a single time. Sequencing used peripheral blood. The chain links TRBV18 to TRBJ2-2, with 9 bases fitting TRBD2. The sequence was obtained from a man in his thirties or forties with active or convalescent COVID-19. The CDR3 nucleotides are TGTGCCAGCTCCCTCTACCCGGCTAGCGGGATGAACACCGGGGAGCTGTTTTTT. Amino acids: CASSLYPASGMNTGELFF.